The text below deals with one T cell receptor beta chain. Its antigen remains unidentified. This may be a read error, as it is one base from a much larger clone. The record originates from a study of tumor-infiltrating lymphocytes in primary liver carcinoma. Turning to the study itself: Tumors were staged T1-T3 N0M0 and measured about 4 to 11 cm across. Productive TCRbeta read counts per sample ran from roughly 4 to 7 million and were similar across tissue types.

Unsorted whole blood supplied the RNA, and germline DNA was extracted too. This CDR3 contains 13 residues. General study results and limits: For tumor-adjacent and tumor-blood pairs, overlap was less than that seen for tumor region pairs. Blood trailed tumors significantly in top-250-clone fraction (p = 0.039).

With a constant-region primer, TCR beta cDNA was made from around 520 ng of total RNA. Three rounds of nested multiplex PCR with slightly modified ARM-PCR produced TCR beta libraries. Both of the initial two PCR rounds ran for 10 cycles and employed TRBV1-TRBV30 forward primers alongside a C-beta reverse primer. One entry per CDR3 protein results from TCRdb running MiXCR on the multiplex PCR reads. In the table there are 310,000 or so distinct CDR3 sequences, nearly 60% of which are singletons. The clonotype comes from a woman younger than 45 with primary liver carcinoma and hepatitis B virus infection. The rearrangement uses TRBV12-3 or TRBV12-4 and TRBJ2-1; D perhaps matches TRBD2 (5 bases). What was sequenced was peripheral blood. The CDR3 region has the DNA TGTGTCAGCAGTTTATTTAGGAGGAATGAGCAGTTCTTC. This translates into CVSSLFRRNEQFF.